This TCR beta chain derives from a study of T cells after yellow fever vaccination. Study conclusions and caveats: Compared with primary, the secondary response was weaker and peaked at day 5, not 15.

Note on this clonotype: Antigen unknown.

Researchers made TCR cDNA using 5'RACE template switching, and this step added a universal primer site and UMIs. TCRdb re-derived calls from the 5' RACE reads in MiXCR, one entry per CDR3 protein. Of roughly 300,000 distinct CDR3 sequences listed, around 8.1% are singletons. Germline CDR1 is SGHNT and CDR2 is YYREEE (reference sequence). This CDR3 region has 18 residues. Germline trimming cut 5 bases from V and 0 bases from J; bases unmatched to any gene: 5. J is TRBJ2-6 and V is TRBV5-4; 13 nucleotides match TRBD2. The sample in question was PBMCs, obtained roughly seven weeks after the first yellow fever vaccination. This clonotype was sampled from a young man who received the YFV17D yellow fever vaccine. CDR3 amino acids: CASRPTSGGASGANVLTF. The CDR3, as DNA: TGTGCCAGCAGACCCACTAGCGGGGGGGCCTCTGGGGCCAACGTCCTGACTTTC.